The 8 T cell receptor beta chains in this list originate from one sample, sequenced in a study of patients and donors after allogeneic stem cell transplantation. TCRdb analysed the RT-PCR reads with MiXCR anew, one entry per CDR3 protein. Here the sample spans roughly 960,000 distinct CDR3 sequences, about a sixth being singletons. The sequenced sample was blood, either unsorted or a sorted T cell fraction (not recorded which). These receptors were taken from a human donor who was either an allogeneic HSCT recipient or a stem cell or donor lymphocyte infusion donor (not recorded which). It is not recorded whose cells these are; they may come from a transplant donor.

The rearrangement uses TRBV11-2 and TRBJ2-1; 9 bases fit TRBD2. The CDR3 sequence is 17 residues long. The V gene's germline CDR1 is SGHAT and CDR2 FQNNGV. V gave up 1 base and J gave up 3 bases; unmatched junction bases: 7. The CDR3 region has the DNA TGTGCCAGCAGCTTAGCCCGACTAGCGGAGCTCTACAATGAGCAGTTCTTC. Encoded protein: CASSLARLAELYNEQFF.

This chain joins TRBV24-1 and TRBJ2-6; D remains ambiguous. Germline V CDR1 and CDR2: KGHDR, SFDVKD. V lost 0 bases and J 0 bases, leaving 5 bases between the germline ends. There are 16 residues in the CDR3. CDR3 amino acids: CATSDLRSSGANVLTF. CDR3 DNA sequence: TGTGCCACCAGTGATTTGCGTTCCTCTGGGGCCAACGTCCTGACTTTC.

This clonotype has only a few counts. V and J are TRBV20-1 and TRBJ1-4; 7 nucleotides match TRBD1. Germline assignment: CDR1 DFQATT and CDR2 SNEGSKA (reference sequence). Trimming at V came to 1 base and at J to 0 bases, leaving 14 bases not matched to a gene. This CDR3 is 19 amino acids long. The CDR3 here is CSARGRTGDRTSTNEKLFF. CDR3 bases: TGCAGTGCTAGAGGGAGGACAGGAGACCGAACTTCAACTAATGAAAAACTGTTTTTT.

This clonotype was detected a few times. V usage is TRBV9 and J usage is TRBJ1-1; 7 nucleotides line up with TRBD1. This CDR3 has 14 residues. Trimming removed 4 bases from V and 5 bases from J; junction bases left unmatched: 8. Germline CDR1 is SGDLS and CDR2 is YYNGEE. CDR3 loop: CASSFTGDRTEAFF. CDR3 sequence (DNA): TGTGCCAGCAGCTTTACAGGGGATCGTACTGAAGCTTTCTTT.

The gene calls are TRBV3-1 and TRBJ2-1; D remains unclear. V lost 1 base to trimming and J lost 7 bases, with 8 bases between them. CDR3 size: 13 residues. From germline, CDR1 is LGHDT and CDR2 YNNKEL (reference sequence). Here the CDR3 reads CASSQVLWNEQFF. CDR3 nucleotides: TGTGCCAGCAGCCAAGTACTATGGAATGAGCAGTTCTTC.

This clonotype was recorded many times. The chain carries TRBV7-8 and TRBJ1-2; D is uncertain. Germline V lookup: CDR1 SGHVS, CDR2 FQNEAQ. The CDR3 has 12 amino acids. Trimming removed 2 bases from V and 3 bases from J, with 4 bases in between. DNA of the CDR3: TGTGCCAGCAGCTTACAGGACTATGGCTACACCTTC. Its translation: CASSLQDYGYTF.

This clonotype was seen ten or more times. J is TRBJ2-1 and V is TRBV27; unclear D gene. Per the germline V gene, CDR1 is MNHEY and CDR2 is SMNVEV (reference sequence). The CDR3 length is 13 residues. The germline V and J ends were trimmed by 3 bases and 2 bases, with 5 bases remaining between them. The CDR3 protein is CASSFIPYNEQFF. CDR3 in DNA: TGTGCCAGCAGTTTCATCCCCTACAATGAGCAGTTCTTC.

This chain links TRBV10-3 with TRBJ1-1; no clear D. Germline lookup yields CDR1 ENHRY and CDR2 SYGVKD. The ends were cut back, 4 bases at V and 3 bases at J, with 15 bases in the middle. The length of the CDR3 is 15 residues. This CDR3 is CAISGRRTWDTEAFF. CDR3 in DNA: TGTGCCATCAGTGGTAGGCGGACTTGGGACACTGAAGCTTTCTTT.